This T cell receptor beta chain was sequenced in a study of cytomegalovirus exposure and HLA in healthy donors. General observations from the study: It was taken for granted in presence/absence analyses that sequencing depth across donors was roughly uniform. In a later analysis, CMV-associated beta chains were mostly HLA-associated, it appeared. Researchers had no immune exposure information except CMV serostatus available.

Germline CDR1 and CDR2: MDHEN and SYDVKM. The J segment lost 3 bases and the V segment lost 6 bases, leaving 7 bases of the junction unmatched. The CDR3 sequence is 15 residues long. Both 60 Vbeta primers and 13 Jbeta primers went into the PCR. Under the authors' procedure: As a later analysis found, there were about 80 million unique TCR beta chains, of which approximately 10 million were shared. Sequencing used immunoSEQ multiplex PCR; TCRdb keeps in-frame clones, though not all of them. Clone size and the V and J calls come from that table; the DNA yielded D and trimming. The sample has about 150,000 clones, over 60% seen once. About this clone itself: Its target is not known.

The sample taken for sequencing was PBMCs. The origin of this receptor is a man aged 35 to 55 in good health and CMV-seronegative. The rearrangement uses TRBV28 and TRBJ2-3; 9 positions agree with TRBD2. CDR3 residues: CASRYSGRKTDTQYF. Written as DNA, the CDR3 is TGTGCCAGCAGGTATAGCGGGAGAAAAACAGATACGCAGTATTTT.